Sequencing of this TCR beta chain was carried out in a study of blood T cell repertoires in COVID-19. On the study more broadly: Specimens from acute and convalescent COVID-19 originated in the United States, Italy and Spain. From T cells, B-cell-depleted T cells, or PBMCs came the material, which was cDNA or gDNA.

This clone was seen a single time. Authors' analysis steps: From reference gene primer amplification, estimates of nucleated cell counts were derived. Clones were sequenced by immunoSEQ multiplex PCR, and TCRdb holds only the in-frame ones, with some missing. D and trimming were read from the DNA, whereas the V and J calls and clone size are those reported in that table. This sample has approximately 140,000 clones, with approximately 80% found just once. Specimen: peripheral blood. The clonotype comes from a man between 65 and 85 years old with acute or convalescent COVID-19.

CDR3 DNA sequence: TGTGCCTGGAGTGTAGGACACCAGGGCTACACCTTC. Its translation: CAWSVGHQGYTF. The chain employs TRBV30 and TRBJ1-2, with D maybe TRBD1 (5 bases). The CDR3 sequence is 12 residues long. V gave up 0 bases and J gave up 8 bases, with 10 bases separating them. Looked up from germline, CDR1 is GTSNPN and CDR2 is SVGIG (reference sequence).